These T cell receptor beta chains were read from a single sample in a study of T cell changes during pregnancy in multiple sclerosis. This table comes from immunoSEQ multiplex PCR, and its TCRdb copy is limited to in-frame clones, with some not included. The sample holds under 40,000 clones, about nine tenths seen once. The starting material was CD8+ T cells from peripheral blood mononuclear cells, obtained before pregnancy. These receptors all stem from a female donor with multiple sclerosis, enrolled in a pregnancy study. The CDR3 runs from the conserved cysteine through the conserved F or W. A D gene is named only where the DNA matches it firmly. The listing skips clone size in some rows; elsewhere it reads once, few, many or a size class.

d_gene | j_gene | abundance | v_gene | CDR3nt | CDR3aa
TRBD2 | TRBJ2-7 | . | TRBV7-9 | TGTGGCTGGGGAGGGCCCTACGAGCAGTACTTC | CGWGGPYEQYF
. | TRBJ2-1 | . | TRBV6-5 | TGTGCCAGCATTGGACAGTACAATGAGCAGTTCTTC | CASIGQYNEQFF
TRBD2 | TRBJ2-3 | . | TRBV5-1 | TGCGCCAGCAGCTTATCCTCCGGGACTAGCGGGAGGGCAGATACGCAGTATTTT | CASSLSSGTSGRADTQYF
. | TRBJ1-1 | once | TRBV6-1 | TGTGCCAGCAGTGAAGCCGTCCTGAGGGGCTGGGGGGACACTGAAGCTTTCTTT | CASSEAVLRGWGDTEAFF
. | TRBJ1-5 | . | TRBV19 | TGTGCCAGTAGTTGGCAAAATCAGCCCCAGCATTTT | CASSWQNQPQHF
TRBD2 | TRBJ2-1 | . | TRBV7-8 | TGTGCCAGCAGCAATAAGAGGACTAGCGGGGGGCCTGAGCAGTTCTTC | CASSNKRTSGGPEQFF
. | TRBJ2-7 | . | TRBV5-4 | TGTGCCAGCAGCCAGGACTCTTATCAGTACTTC | CASSQDSYQYF
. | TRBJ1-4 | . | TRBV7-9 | TGTGCCAGCAGCTTAACAGGGTTCACTAATGAAAAACTGTTTTTT | CASSLTGFTNEKLFF
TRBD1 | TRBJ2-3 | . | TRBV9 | TGTGCCAGCAGCGCCCGGGACAGCTTGAGGAATACGCAGTATTTT | CASSARDSLRNTQYF
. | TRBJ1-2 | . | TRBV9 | TGTGCCAGCAGCCTTGAGAGCGACTATGGCTACACCTTC | CASSLESDYGYTF
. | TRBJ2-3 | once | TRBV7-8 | TGTGCCAGCAGCTTATCCTCTCCTGATACGCAGTATTTT | CASSLSSPDTQYF
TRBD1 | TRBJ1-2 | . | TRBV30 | TGTGCCTGGAGTGTGAGGGGGCTCTATGGCTACACCTTC | CAWSVRGLYGYTF
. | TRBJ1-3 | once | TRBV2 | TGTGCCAGCAGCCCGACAGTTTCTAGCTCTGGAAACACCATATATTTT | CASSPTVSSSGNTIYF
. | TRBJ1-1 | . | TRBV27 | TGTGCCAGCAGTTCCGCGAGGTACCAGACTGAAGCTTTCTTT | CASSSARYQTEAFF
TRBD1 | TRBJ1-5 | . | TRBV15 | TGTGCCACCAGAACCACAGGGGGTACTCAGCCCCAGCATTTT | CATRTTGGTQPQHF
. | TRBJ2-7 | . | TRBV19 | TGTGCCAGCGCCGCCGGGCAGGGATCCTACGAGCAGTACTTC | CASAAGQGSYEQYF
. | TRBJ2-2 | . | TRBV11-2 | TGTGCCAGCAGCTTAGCCCCGGACAGAGCGAACACCGGGGAGCTGTTTTTT | CASSLAPDRANTGELFF
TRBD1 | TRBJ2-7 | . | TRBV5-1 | TGCGCCAGCAGCCCGGGACAGGGCGGCTCCTACGAGCAGTACTTC | CASSPGQGGSYEQYF
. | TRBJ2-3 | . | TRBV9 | TGTGCCAGCAGCGTAGGAGGTGAGCCGGGAGATACGCAGTATTTT | CASSVGGEPGDTQYF
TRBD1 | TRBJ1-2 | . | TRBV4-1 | TGCGCCAGCAGCCAAGAGAATGACAGGGAGTGGTGGGACTATGGCTACACCTTC | CASSQENDREWWDYGYTF
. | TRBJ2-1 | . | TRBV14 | TGTGCCAGCAGCCAAGTGTTGGGGGCGGCCTACAATGAGCAGTTCTTC | CASSQVLGAAYNEQFF
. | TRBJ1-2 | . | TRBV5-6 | TGTGCCAGCAGTCTTTGGCCCAGGGTGAAAGACGGCTACACCTTC | CASSLWPRVKDGYTF
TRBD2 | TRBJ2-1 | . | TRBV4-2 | TGTGCCAGCAGCCAAGAAGCGGGGGGGCACGGTGAGCAGTTCTTC | CASSQEAGGHGEQFF
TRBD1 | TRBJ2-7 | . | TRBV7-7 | TGTGCCAGCAGCTCGACAGGGAGAGGCGAGCAGTACTTC | CASSSTGRGEQYF
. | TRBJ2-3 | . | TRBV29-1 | TGCAGCGTTGTAGGGAGTATTTCAGATACGCAGTATTTT | CSVVGSISDTQYF
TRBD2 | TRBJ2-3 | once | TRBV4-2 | TGTGCCAGCAGCCAAGATCGCGGGGGGCCCACAGATACGCAGTATTTT | CASSQDRGGPTDTQYF
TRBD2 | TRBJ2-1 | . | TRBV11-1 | TGTGCCAGCAGCTTCCCGGGGGGGACTAGCGGGGGTCCCTACAATGAGCAGTTCTTC | CASSFPGGTSGGPYNEQFF
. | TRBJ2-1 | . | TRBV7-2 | TGTGCCAGCAGCCTAACCCCGGGGATTATTATCTCCTACAATGAGCAGTTCTTC | CASSLTPGIIISYNEQFF
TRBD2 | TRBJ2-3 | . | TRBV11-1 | TGTGCCAGCAGCAGGACTAGCGGGCCCGTAGATACGCAGTATTTT | CASSRTSGPVDTQYF
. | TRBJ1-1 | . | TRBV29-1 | TGCAGCGTTTCACAGGGACCCATGAACACTGAAGCTTTCTTT | CSVSQGPMNTEAFF
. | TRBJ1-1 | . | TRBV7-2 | TGTGCCAGCAGCCCTATCGGAGCTGAAGCTTTCTTT | CASSPIGAEAFF
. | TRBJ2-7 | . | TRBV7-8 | TGTGCCAGCAGCCCACGGCGGAGCTCCTACGAGCAGTACTTC | CASSPRRSSYEQYF
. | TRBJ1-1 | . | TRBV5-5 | TGTGCCAGCACCTCGAGTGGGGCAGCGAACACTGAAGCTTTCTTT | CASTSSGAANTEAFF
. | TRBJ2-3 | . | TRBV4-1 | TGCGCCAGCAGCCAACTACATACCCGGGGTTTTTCAGATACGCAGTATTTT | CASSQLHTRGFSDTQYF
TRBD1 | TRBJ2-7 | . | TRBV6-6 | TGTGCCAGCAGTCCCCCAGACAGGGGTTACGAGCAGTACTTC | CASSPPDRGYEQYF
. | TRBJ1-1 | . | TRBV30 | TGTGCCTGGAGTCACGGAGCAGCCAACACTGAAGCTTTCTTT | CAWSHGAANTEAFF
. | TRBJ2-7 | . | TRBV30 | TGTGCCTGCCTTACCGACGGGGGAATCTCCTACGAGCAGTACTTC | CACLTDGGISYEQYF
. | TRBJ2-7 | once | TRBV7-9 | TGTGCCAGCAGCGCTAGTCCGGGGGAGCAGTACTTC | CASSASPGEQYF
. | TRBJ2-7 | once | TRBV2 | TGTGCCAGCAGTGAGGAAAAAGGGGACGAGCAGTACTTC | CASSEEKGDEQYF
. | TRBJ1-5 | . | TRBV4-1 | TGCGCCAGCAGCCAAGAGTCAGGGGCTTTGAATCAGCCCCAGCATTTT | CASSQESGALNQPQHF
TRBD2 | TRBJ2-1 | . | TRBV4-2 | TGTGCCAGCAGCCAAGAGGGGCTAGCGGGAGGGCCGAGGAATGAGCAGTTCTTC | CASSQEGLAGGPRNEQFF
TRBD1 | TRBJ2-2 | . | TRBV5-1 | TGCGCCAGCAGCTTAGGGACAGGGGGTAACACCGGGGAGCTGTTTTTT | CASSLGTGGNTGELFF
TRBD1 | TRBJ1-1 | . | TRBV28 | TGTGCCAGCAGCTTGAGGTCGGGACAGCTTTTTTATCCGAACACTGAAGCTTTCTTT | CASSLRSGQLFYPNTEAFF
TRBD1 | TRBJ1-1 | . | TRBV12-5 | TGTGCTAGTGGTTTGGACCGACAGGGATGGGCTTTCTTT | CASGLDRQGWAFF
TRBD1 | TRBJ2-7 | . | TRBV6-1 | TGTGCCAGCAGTGAATGGGAGACAGGGTTATACGAGCAGTACTTC | CASSEWETGLYEQYF
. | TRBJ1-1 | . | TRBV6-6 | TGTGCCAGCAGTAATCAGTCAATGAACACTGAAGCTTTCTTT | CASSNQSMNTEAFF